This T cell receptor beta chain was found in a study of T cell repertoires in cytomegalovirus infection. Study overall: Matching HLA type, along with CMV infection, was indicated by public TCR beta signatures.

This clonotype occurred many times. Antigen specificity is unknown. The CDR3 is made up of 14 amino acids. V shed 4 bases and J shed 11 bases, with 17 bases lying between them. Germline CDR1 MNHNY, CDR2 SVGAGI (reference sequence). Study-level results: Clonotypes of TCR beta that were HLA-C-restricted and CMV-specific dominated the ex vivo response. CMV carriers with the relevant HLA were identified by cumulative public TCR beta family frequency.

TCRdb used MiXCR to reprocess the reads, holding one entry per CDR3 protein. The repertoire holds around 330,000 distinct CDR3 sequences, with roughly 15% as singletons. The receptor was derived from a human donor in good health (CMV status not recorded). Some clones in this sample may be carry-over from other donors' samples. The sample consisted of PBMCs. The chain carries TRBV6-6 and TRBJ2-2, with D tentatively TRBD1 or TRBD2 (6 bases each). The CDR3 sequence: CASSFPEGGGELFF. CDR3 nucleotide sequence: TGTGCCAGCAGTTTCCCGGAGGGGGGAGGAGAGCTGTTTTTT.